This TCR beta chain was identified in a study of naive and memory T cell subsets. Study-level results: Diversity fell and Gini index rose from naive through CM, EM, EMRA. A few larger clonotypes appeared in naive repertoires, especially CD8, possibly memory cells re-expressing CD45RA. The power law exponent of TCR abundance differed between naive and memory cells.

Between the trimmed V and J ends, which lost 6 bases and 7 bases, there was a span of 13 bases. The CDR3 is made up of 12 amino acids. Germline loops: CDR1 SGHDN, CDR2 FVKESK. Both TRBC1 and TRBC2 were covered by a beta constant-region primer of two equimolar oligonucleotides. The ligated cDNA underwent four PCR rounds using SP2 and nested alpha and beta constant-region primers. TCRdb re-called the UMI-ligation and nested PCR reads with MiXCR, one entry per CDR3 protein. The sample lists 120,000 to 150,000 distinct CDR3 sequences; 15% to 20% were seen once. About this clonotype itself: Its specificity is not known.

The receptor was derived from a human donor in good health. This chain uses TRBV14 with TRBJ2-7, with D perhaps assigned TRBD1 or TRBD2 (5 bases each). The material sequenced was naive CD4+ T cells from blood. The CDR3 DNA is TGTGCCAGCAGTCCCTCTTGGGGGGAGCAGTACTTC. This sequence encodes CASSPSWGEQYF. Variable domain in full (rest from reference TRBV14 and TRBJ2-7): EAGVTQFPSHSVIEKGQTVTLRCDPISGHDNLYWYRRVMGKEIKFLLHFVKESKQDESGMPNNRFLAERTGGTYSTLKVQPAELEDSGVYFCASSPSWGEQYFGPGTRLTVT.